These 14 T cell receptor beta chains were all obtained from the same sample, sequenced in a study of T cell responses to AZD1222 COVID-19 vaccine (dated by TCRdb to the early 2020s). Libraries were constructed by the immunoSEQ multiplex PCR assay. Entries here come from immuneACCESS through TCRdb and include only in-frame sequences with V and J called. Some clones fail to appear in such tables; in the studies checked, an unresolved V gene covers under half of the shortfall, and the cause of the remainder is unknown. This sample gives roughly 120,000 clones in total; roughly nine tenths of them show up just once. The top ten constitute 1.5% to 2% of the sample. Interpreted using the paper, the time point label stands for: about 28 days (+/-7) after the second vaccine dose. Sequenced material: peripheral blood, taken 28 days after the second AZD1222 dose. The origin of the receptors is an adult who received the AZD1222 COVID-19 vaccine.

For the CDR3, the DNA is TGTGCCAGCAGTTACTTAGGGGATGGCTACACCTTC. It is translated as CASSYLGDGYTF. The chain couples TRBV6-5 to TRBJ1-2; tentative D call: TRBD1 (5 bases). Germline V CDR1 and CDR2: MNHEY, SVGAGI. Trimming took off 1 base at V and 6 bases at J, with 6 bases between the two ends. CDR3 size: 12 residues.

CDR3 amino acids: CASSSPQRNLYNEQFF. The CDR3 bases are TGTGCCAGCAGTTCGCCCCAGCGGAATTTATACAATGAGCAGTTCTTC. The rearrangement uses TRBV6-5 and TRBJ2-1, with a possible D match to TRBD2 (5 bases). The ends were cut back, 4 bases at V and 4 bases at J, with 17 bases in the middle. Germline CDR1 MNHEY, CDR2 SVGAGI. The CDR3 is made up of 16 amino acids.

The rearrangement links TRBV7-9 to TRBJ2-7, with a weak D call TRBD2 (6 bases). CDR3 length: 16 amino acids. Per germline, CDR1 SEHNR and CDR2 FQNEAQ (reference sequence). Between the trimmed V and J ends, which lost 5 bases and 1 base, there was a span of 18 bases. The CDR3 loop reads CASSKTGDFLSYEQYF. In DNA, the CDR3 is TGTGCCAGCAGCAAAACCGGGGACTTTTTATCCTACGAGCAGTACTTC.

The chain combines TRBV14 with TRBJ2-2; D unclear. V was pared by 4 bases and J by 6 bases, with 9 bases between. The CDR3 totals 13 residues. The germline gives CDR1 SGHDN, CDR2 FVKESK. DNA for the CDR3: TGTGCCAGCAGCCTGGGCGCTCCCGGGGAGCTGTTTTTT. Its translation: CASSLGAPGELFF.

The rearrangement uses TRBV19 and TRBJ2-2; D is perhaps TRBD1 (5 bases). Between the trimmed V and J ends, which lost 1 base and 5 bases, there was a span of 8 bases. The CDR3 runs to 14 residues. Germline CDR1 reads LNHDA; CDR2 reads SQIVND (reference sequence). As DNA, the CDR3 is TGTGCCAGTAGTATAGCGACAGCTACCGGGGAGCTGTTTTTT. Translating it yields CASSIATATGELFF.

The rearrangement links TRBV10-3 to TRBJ2-7, with 8 bases fitting TRBD1. This CDR3 has 13 residues. V lost 9 bases to trimming and J lost 2 bases; unmatched junction nucleotides: 6. Germline V gene lookup returns CDR1 ENHRY and CDR2 SYGVKD. DNA of the CDR3: TGTGCCATTGCTGGGACAGGAGCCTACGAGCAGTACTTC. Its protein product is CAIAGTGAYEQYF.

The chain couples TRBV5-1 to TRBJ1-3; 7 nucleotides align to TRBD1. The CDR3 extends over 14 amino acids. CDR1 and CDR2 from the germline V gene are SGHRS and YFSETQ. V was clipped by 4 bases and J by 2 bases; unmatched bases: 3. The chain's CDR3 is CASSKGQPGNTIYF. The CDR3 nucleotides read TGCGCCAGCAGCAAGGGACAGCCTGGAAACACCATATATTTT.

This clone appeared a single time. The CDR3 DNA reads as TGTGCCAGCACCGCAGACACTACGGGCAATCAGCCCCAGCATTTT. As protein: CASTADTTGNQPQHF. The chain is built from TRBV28 and TRBJ1-5; no reliable D call. Trimming pared 7 bases from V and 2 bases from J, leaving 15 bases between. Germline lookup yields CDR1 MDHEN and CDR2 SYDVKM. The CDR3 length is 15 residues.

V usage is TRBV6-5 and J usage is TRBJ2-7, with D possibly matching TRBD2 (5 bases). V was trimmed by 3 bases and J by 6 bases, leaving 12 bases between them. In germline, CDR1 is MNHEY, CDR2 SVGAGI. The CDR3 totals 13 residues. The CDR3 loop is CASSYVTAGEQYF. The CDR3 DNA reads as TGTGCCAGCAGTTATGTGACCGCGGGCGAGCAGTACTTC.

V is TRBV29-1 and J is TRBJ1-4; D is unresolved. The CDR3 covers 13 residues. Looked up from germline, CDR1 is SQVTM and CDR2 is ANQGSEA. Trimming pared 7 bases from V and 1 base from J, leaving 10 bases between. CDR3 region: CSALKGTNEKLFF. CDR3 DNA: TGCAGCGCCCTGAAAGGAACTAATGAAAAACTGTTTTTT.

The chain carries TRBV21-1 and TRBJ2-1; the D call of TRBD1 is as the table states it, not checked on the DNA. TRBV21-1 is shown as a pseudogene. The length of the CDR3 is 20 residues. The CDR3 spells CASSKTGGQGAPGHYNEQFF. Here the CDR3 DNA reads TGTGCCAGCAGCAAAACCGGGGGACAGGGGGCGCCGGGTCATTACAATGAGCAGTTCTTC.

This chain uses TRBV30 with TRBJ2-7; D is uncertain. Germline V CDR1 and CDR2: GTSNPN, SVGIG (reference sequence). The CDR3 spans 17 residues. With 1 base removed from V and 0 bases from J, the gap between germline ends came to 19 bases. The CDR3 is CAWSATLGRLSSYEQYF. In DNA form, the CDR3 reads TGTGCCTGGAGTGCAACCCTCGGGCGGCTCAGCTCCTACGAGCAGTACTTC.

The rearrangement uses TRBV7-3 and TRBJ1-3, with D uncertain. CDR3 length equals 13 residues. From germline, CDR1 is SGHTA and CDR2 FQGTGA. V was shortened by 2 bases and J by 3 bases, with 5 bases between the two germline ends. CDR3 sequence reads: CASSLSHGNTIYF. Here the CDR3 DNA reads TGTGCCAGCAGCTTATCCCATGGAAACACCATATATTTT. The variable domain in full, completed from reference TRBV7-3 and TRBJ1-3, reads GAGVSQTPSNKVTEKGKYVELRCDPISGHTALYWYRQSLGQGPEFLIYFQGTGAADDSGLPNDRFFAVRPEGSVSTLKIQRTERGDSAVYLCASSLSHGNTIYFGEGSWLTVV.

The chain joins TRBV5-8 to TRBJ2-5; 10 nucleotides line up with TRBD2. The CDR3 is 14 residues long. V gave up 5 bases and J gave up 5 bases; unmatched junction bases: 6. CDR1 is SGHTS, CDR2 YDEGEE, per germline. CDR3 bases: TGTGCCAGCAGGCGAGCGGGAGGGGAGGAGACCCAGTACTTC. Amino acids: CASRRAGGEETQYF.